The 5 T cell receptor beta chains in this list originate from one sample, sequenced in a study of graft-versus-host responses after intestinal transplantation. The method was immunoSEQ multiplex PCR; TCRdb's version includes in-frame clones alone and lacks a portion of them. Among under 95,000 clones listed, 88% were seen once. Their antigens remain unidentified. The starting material was unstimulated CD4+ T cells sorted from spleen or lymph node cells, obtained before transplant. The receptors come from a human donor who was the organ donor for an intestinal transplant.

The V gene is TRBV7-2, the J gene TRBJ2-1, with 13 bases lining up with TRBD2. The CDR3 covers 16 residues. V shed 5 bases, J shed 7 bases, and the junction held 8 bases outside the gene matches. Germline V gene data show CDR1 as SGHTA and CDR2 as FQGNSA. In DNA form, the CDR3 reads TGTGCCAGCAGCCGCGGGACTAGCGGGAAGGGAAATGAGCAGTTCTTC. It encodes CASSRGTSGKGNEQFF.

CDR3 nucleotide sequence: TGTGCCAGTGGACAGGGATGGACAGATACGCAGTATTTT. Translated: CASGQGWTDTQYF. The chain employs TRBV14 and TRBJ2-3; 8 positions match TRBD1. Per germline, CDR1 SGHDN and CDR2 FVKESK. Trimming at V came to 9 bases and at J to 3 bases, leaving 5 bases not matched to a gene. This CDR3 is built from 13 residues.

The chain employs TRBV5-1 and TRBJ2-7; D gene ambiguous. This CDR3 is built from 14 residues. With 0 bases removed from V and 4 bases from J, the gap between germline ends came to 11 bases. Looked up from germline, CDR1 is SGHRS and CDR2 is YFSETQ. The CDR3 DNA reads as TGCGCCAGCAGCTTGGATGCGCGAGATTACGAGCAGTACTTC. Translation: CASSLDARDYEQYF.

The chain combines TRBV7-9 with TRBJ2-7, with TRBD2 matching 7 bases. With V trimmed by 4 bases and J by 6 bases, 9 bases remained unmatched. The V gene's germline CDR1 is SEHNR and CDR2 FQNEAQ (reference sequence). The CDR3 covers 14 residues. The CDR3 DNA follows: TGTGCCAGCAGCTCCCTAGCGGCTCTACGCGAGCAGTACTTC. It specifies CASSSLAALREQYF.

The chain is built from TRBV4-1 and TRBJ1-3; D might be TRBD1 (5 bases). Trimming took 2 bases from V and 6 from J, leaving 11 bases between them. From germline, CDR1 is MGHRA and CDR2 YSYEKL. CDR3 size: 14 residues. The CDR3 protein is CASSQWDFVNTIYF. The CDR3 region has the DNA TGCGCCAGCAGCCAATGGGACTTCGTAAACACCATATATTTT.